Presented here are 15 T cell receptor beta chains from one specimen sequenced in a study of shared clonotypes between healthy human individuals (dated by TCRdb to the early 2020s). The library came from the immunoSEQ multiplex PCR assay. TCRdb retrieved this table from immuneACCESS and kept in-frame rearrangements only. Not all clones are present; in checked studies, unresolved V genes account for under half, and no reason is known for the remainder. For this sample the table gives more than 200,000 clones, of which approximately 70% were detected only once. Together, the top ten hold around 10% of the sample. The sequenced material came from memory CD4+ T cells sorted from blood. This specimen's cell subset or site label, per the study, means: CD45RA-negative fraction. The receptor source for this set is a man aged 30-40 years in good health.

The chain uses TRBV2 and TRBJ1-4; D gene ambiguous. V was shortened by 1 base and J by 4 bases, with 10 bases between the two germline ends. Germline V gives CDR1 SNHLY, CDR2 FYNNEI. The CDR3 is 15 residues long. In DNA form, the CDR3 reads TGTGCCAGCAGTGAAGATTGGTCAAATAATGAAAAACTGTTTTTT. Its translation: CASSEDWSNNEKLFF.

The V call is TRBV5-4, the J call TRBJ2-4, with a possible D match to TRBD1 (6 bases). In germline, CDR1 is SGHNT, CDR2 YYREEE (reference sequence). The CDR3 length is 17 residues. Trimming shortened V by 0 bases and J by 0 bases, and 13 bases separated the two germline ends. In DNA, the CDR3 is TGTGCCAGCAGCTTGGGGGGGTCAGGGGTAGCCAAAAACATTCAGTACTTC. Protein sequence: CASSLGGSGVAKNIQYF.

The chain has TRBV1 and TRBJ2-5; the table's D call, TRBD2, has no DNA check behind it. TRBV1 is listed as a pseudogene. This CDR3 region has 17 residues. CDR3 bases: TGCACCAGCAGCCATAGGGGTCCGGGACTAGCGGAAGAGACCCAGTACTTC. It yields the protein CTSSHRGPGLAEETQYF.

The CDR3, as DNA: TGTGCCAGCAGTTTATCTTCGTTAGCGGGGCACAATGAGCAGTTCTTC. It specifies CASSLSSLAGHNEQFF. V and J are TRBV27 and TRBJ2-1; TRBD2 matches at 8 bases. The V gene's germline CDR1 is MNHEY and CDR2 SMNVEV (reference sequence). Losses at the gene ends were 0 bases for V and 5 bases for J; bases not matched to a gene: 6. CDR3 length: 16 amino acids.

V gene TRBV29-1 combines with J gene TRBJ2-7, with 7 bases matching TRBD1. With 7 bases clipped from V and 7 bases from J, the junction kept 16 bases outside the gene matches. This CDR3 comprises 14 residues. The germline CDR1 and CDR2 sequences are SQVTM and ANQGSEA. In DNA form, the CDR3 reads TGCAGCGCCGCACCGGGACAGACCCCCGGGGAGCAGTACTTC. It yields the protein CSAAPGQTPGEQYF.

The J gene is TRBJ2-7, the V gene TRBV7-9; possible D gene TRBD1, 6 bases. The germline V gene has CDR1 SEHNR and CDR2 FQNEAQ (reference sequence). The CDR3 is 17 amino acids. Trimming pared 0 bases from V and 0 bases from J, leaving 15 bases between. The CDR3 DNA follows: TGTGCCAGCAGCTTAGCGGGTACAGGGAAGAGCTCCTACGAGCAGTACTTC. The encoded protein is CASSLAGTGKSSYEQYF.

The rearrangement joins TRBV7-9 to TRBJ1-3; tentative D call: TRBD1 (5 bases). In germline, CDR1 is SEHNR, CDR2 FQNEAQ (reference sequence). V was cut by 5 bases and J by 4 bases, with 15 bases left in between. The CDR3 is 15 amino acids. This CDR3 reads CASSPRGVIGNTIYF. As DNA, the CDR3 is TGTGCCAGCAGCCCGAGAGGGGTCATCGGAAACACCATATATTTT.

This clone was counted once. This sequence joins TRBV14 and TRBJ1-5, with D perhaps matching TRBD1 (5 bases). Germline CDR1 is SGHDN and CDR2 is FVKESK. This CDR3 has 16 amino acids. The V end was cut by 2 bases, the J end by 0 bases, with 11 bases between. As DNA, the CDR3 is TGTGCCAGCAGCCAATGGGTCGGGGGTAGCAATCAGCCCCAGCATTTT. Amino acid sequence: CASSQWVGGSNQPQHF.

The J gene is TRBJ2-6, the V gene TRBV27; D unresolved. Trimming shortened V by 7 bases and J by 2 bases, and 9 bases separated the two germline ends. The CDR3 length is 14 residues. The germline V gene encodes CDR1 MNHEY and CDR2 SMNVEV (reference sequence). Written as DNA, the CDR3 is TGTGCCAGCACCTCCACCGCTGGGGCCAACGTCCTGACTTTC. This translates into CASTSTAGANVLTF.

The V and J genes are TRBV2 and TRBJ2-1; the D gene is possibly TRBD2 (6 bases). Trimming removed 6 bases from V and 0 bases from J, with 15 bases in between. The CDR3 is made up of 16 amino acids. Germline V gene data show CDR1 as SNHLY and CDR2 as FYNNEI. This chain's CDR3 is CASRTRGMGSYNEQFF. CDR3 coding DNA: TGTGCCAGCAGGACCCGGGGGATGGGCTCCTACAATGAGCAGTTCTTC. The full variable domain, with the rest looked up from reference TRBV2 and TRBJ2-1, is EPEVTQTPSHQVTQMGQEVILRCVPISNHLYFYWYRQILGQKVEFLVSFYNNEISEKSEIFDDQFSVERPDGSNFTLKIRSTKLEDSAMYFCASRTRGMGSYNEQFFGPGTRLTVL.

This clone appeared many times. One end of the junction does not line up with germline, which may come from a read error. CDR3 sequence (DNA): TGTGCCAGCAGTGAAGGACAGGCGACCCTGCGGTTC. This gives the protein CASSEGQATLRF. The gene calls are TRBV6-1 and TRBJ2-7; a weak D match, TRBD1 (6 bases). This CDR3 has 12 residues. From germline, CDR1 is MNHNS and CDR2 SASEGT.

The V gene is TRBV18, the J gene TRBJ1-2; D ambiguous. The germline V gene encodes CDR1 KGHSH and CDR2 LQKENI. CDR3 size: 17 residues. The V and J ends lost 0 bases and 0 bases respectively, with 14 bases between them. The CDR3 bases are TGTGCCAGCTCACCACCGGGCAGCATGCGGACTAACTATGGCTACACCTTC. Translation: CASSPPGSMRTNYGYTF.

The gene calls are TRBV10-1 and TRBJ2-1; 9 nucleotides align to TRBD2. CDR3 size: 17 residues. The V and J ends lost 2 bases and 3 bases, in that order; junction bases with no gene match: 8. Looked up from germline, CDR1 is WNHNN and CDR2 is SYGVQD (reference sequence). This CDR3 is CASSEGTSSKIYNEQFF. CDR3 sequence (DNA): TGCGCCAGCAGTGAGGGGACTAGCTCCAAAATCTACAATGAGCAGTTCTTC.

The chain recombines TRBV28 with TRBJ1-5; D is unclear. V lost 6 bases and J 3 bases, leaving 12 bases between the germline ends. The CDR3 is 14 amino acids. Germline V gene lookup returns CDR1 MDHEN and CDR2 SYDVKM. CDR3 DNA sequence: TGTGCCAGCAGCCCGAAACAGCACAATCAGCCCCAGCATTTT. The encoded protein is CASSPKQHNQPQHF.

This chain joins TRBV5-1 and TRBJ2-7, with TRBD2 matching over 10 bases. The V segment lost 0 bases and the J segment 6 bases; nucleotides outside the gene matches: 6. Germline assignment: CDR1 SGHRS and CDR2 YFSETQ. The CDR3 length is 15 residues. The chain's CDR3 is CASSLEGLAAGEQYF. Here the CDR3 DNA reads TGCGCCAGCAGCTTGGAAGGACTAGCGGCAGGCGAGCAGTACTTC.